Listed below are T cell receptor beta chains from one sample, sequenced in a study of CD8 T cells in Susac syndrome. TCRdb independently ran MiXCR on the immunoSEQ multiplex PCR reads; one entry per CDR3 protein. The sample has approximately 150,000 distinct CDR3 sequences; roughly 94% are singletons. Sequenced sample: CD4+ T cells from PBMCs. Source of these receptors: a human donor in good health. CDR3s include the opening cysteine and the closing phenylalanine or tryptophan. A D gene is named only where the DNA matches it firmly. Clone size appears in some rows only: once, few, many, or a class for an expanded clone.

d_gene	abundance	v_gene	j_gene	CDR3aa	CDR3nt
NA	NA	TRBV2	TRBJ2-1	CASSLNRVGGSSYNEQFF	TGTGCCAGCAGTCTTAACAGGGTAGGGGGAAGCTCCTACAATGAGCAGTTCTTC
NA	NA	TRBV30	TRBJ2-7	CAWSVGWMYF	TGTGCCTGGAGTGTAGGCTGGATGTACTTC
NA	once	TRBV5-1	TRBJ2-7	CASSKTLLSYEQYF	TGCGCCAGCAGCAAAACCTTACTCTCCTACGAGCAGTACTTC
TRBD1	NA	TRBV7-9	TRBJ2-1	CASSSQGALYNEQFF	TGTGCCAGCAGCTCACAGGGGGCCTTGTACAATGAGCAGTTCTTC
NA	NA	TRBV9	TRBJ1-2	CASSVVAGPGGYTF	TGTGCCAGCAGCGTAGTAGCGGGACCAGGTGGCTACACCTTC
TRBD2	NA	TRBV5-4	TRBJ2-1	CASSLVGLAYEQFF	TGTGCCAGCAGCTTGGTTGGACTAGCTTATGAGCAGTTCTTC
NA	NA	TRBV5-6	TRBJ2-4	CASSLGPRLRPKNIQYF	TGTGCCAGCAGCTTGGGGCCACGGCTTCGGCCCAAAAACATTCAGTACTTC
TRBD1	NA	TRBV10-3	TRBJ1-1	CAIRSGGTEAFF	TGTGCCATCAGATCAGGGGGCACTGAAGCTTTCTTT
NA	NA	TRBV5-1	TRBJ2-3	CASSLTIRADTQYF	TGCGCCAGCAGCTTAACCATCCGGGCAGATACGCAGTATTTT
NA	NA	TRBV10-2	TRBJ2-1	CASSELIAPFF	TGCGCCAGCAGTGAGTTAATAGCGCCTTTCTTC
NA	NA	TRBV15	TRBJ1-5	CATSQRRSSNQPQHF	TGTGCCACCAGCCAGCGGCGCAGCAGCAATCAGCCCCAGCATTTT
NA	NA	TRBV7-6	TRBJ1-2	CASSLDGQGREGYTF	TGTGCCAGCAGCTTAGACGGCCAGGGAAGGGAAGGCTACACCTTC